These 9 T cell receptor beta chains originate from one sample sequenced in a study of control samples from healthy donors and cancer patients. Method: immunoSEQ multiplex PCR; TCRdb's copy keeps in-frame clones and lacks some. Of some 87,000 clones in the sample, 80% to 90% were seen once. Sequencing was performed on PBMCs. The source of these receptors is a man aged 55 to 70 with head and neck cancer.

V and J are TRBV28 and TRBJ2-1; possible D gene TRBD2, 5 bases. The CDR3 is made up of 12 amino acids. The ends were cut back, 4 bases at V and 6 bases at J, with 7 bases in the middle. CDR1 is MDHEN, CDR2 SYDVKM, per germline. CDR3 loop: CASSSSLNEQFF. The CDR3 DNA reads TGTGCCAGCAGTTCTAGCCTCAATGAGCAGTTCTTC.

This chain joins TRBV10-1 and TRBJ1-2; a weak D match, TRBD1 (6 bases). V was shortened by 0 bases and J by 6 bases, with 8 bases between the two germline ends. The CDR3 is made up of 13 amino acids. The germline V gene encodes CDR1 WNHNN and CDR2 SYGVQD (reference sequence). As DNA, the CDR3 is TGCGCCAGCAGTGAGTCGACAGGCGATGGCTACACCTTC. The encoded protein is CASSESTGDGYTF.

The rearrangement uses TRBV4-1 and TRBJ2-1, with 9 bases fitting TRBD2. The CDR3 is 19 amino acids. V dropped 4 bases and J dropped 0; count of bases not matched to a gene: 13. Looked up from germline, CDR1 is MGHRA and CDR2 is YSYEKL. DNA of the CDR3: TGCGCCAGCAGCCCCCCCCTTCGCGGGAGGGCCTACTCCTACAATGAGCAGTTCTTC. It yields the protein CASSPPLRGRAYSYNEQFF.

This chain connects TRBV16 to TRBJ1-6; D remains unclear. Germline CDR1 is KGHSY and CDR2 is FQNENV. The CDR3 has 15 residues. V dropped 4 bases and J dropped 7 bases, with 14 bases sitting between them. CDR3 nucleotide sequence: TGTGCCAGCAGCCTTTTTTGGGGAACGAATTCACCCCTCCACTTT. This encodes CASSLFWGTNSPLHF.

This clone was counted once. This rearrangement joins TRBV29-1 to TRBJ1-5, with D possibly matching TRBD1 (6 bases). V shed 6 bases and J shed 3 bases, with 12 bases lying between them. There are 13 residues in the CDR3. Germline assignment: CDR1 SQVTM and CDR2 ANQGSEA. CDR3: CSVATGNNQPQHF. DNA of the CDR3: TGCAGCGTAGCGACAGGCAACAATCAGCCCCAGCATTTT.

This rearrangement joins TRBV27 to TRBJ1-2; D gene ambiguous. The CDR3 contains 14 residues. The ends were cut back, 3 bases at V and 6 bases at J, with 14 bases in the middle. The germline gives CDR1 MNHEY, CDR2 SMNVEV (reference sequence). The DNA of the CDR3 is TGTGCCAGCAGTTTGAATTGGGCAGACAATGGCTACACCTTC. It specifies CASSLNWADNGYTF.

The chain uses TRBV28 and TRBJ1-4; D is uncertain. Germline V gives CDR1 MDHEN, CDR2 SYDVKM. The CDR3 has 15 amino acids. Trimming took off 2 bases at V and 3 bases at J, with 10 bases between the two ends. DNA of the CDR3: TGTGCCAGCAGTTTAGGGTCAGCGCCTAATGAAAAACTGTTTTTT. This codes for CASSLGSAPNEKLFF.

The CDR3 DNA reads as TGTGCCAGCAGTAATAGATCGCCAACTTCCGAGCAGTACTTC. Amino acids: CASSNRSPTSEQYF. V gene TRBV2 combines with J gene TRBJ2-7; D gene ambiguous. CDR3 length: 14 residues. The germline gives CDR1 SNHLY, CDR2 FYNNEI. Trimming left V 5 bases short and J 6 bases short, with 17 bases between.

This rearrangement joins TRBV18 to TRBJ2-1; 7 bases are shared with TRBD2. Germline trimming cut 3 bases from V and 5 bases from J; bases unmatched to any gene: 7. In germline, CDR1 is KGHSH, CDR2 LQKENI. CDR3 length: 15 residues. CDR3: CASSPRGGTDNEQFF. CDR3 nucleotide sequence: TGTGCCAGCTCACCCCGGGGAGGGACCGACAATGAGCAGTTCTTC.